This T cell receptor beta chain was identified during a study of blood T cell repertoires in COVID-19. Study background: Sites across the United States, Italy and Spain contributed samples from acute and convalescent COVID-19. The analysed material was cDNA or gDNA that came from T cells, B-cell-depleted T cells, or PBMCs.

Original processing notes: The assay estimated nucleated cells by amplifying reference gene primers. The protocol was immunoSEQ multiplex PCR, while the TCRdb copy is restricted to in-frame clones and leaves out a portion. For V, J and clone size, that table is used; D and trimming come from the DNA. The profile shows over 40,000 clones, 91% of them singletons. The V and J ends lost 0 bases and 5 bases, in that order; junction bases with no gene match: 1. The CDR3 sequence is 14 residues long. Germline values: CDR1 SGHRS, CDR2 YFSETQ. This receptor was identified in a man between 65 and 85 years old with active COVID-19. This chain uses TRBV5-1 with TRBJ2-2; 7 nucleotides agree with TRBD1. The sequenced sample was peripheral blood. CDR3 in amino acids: CASSLGQGTGELFF. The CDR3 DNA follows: TGCGCCAGCAGCTTGGGACAGGGAACCGGGGAGCTGTTTTTT. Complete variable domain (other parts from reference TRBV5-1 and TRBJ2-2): KAGVTQTPRYLIKTRGQQVTLSCSPISGHRSVSWYQQTPGQGLQFLFEYFSETQRNKGNFPGRFSGRQFSNSRSEMNVSTLELGDSALYLCASSLGQGTGELFFGEGSRLTVL.